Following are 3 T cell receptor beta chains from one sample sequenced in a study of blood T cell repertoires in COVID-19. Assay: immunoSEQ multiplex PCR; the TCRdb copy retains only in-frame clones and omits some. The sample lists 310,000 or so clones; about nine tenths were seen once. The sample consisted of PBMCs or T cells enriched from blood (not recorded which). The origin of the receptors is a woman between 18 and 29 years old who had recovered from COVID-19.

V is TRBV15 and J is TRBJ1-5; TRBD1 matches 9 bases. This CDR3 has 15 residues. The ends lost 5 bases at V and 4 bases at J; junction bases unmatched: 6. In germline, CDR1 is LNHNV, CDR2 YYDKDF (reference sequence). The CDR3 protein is CATSDRGGANQPQHF. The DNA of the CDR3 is TGTGCCACCAGCGACAGGGGGGGTGCGAATCAGCCCCAGCATTTT.

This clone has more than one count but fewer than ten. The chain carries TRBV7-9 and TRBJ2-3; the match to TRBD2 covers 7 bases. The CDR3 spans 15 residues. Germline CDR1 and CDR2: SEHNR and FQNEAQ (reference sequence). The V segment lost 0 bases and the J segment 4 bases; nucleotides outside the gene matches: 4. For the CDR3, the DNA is TGTGCCAGCAGCTTAGCGGGAGGGCCCCCAGATACGCAGTATTTT. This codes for CASSLAGGPPDTQYF.

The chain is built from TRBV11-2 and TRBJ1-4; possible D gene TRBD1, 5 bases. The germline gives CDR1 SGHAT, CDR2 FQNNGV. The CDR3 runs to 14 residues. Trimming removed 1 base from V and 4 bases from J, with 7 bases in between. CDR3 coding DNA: TGTGCCAGCAGCTTAGTCAGGGATAATGAAAAACTGTTTTTT. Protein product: CASSLVRDNEKLFF.